This T cell receptor (beta chain) was sequenced for a study of T cell responses to AZD1222 COVID-19 vaccine. Trimming left V 6 bases short and J 6 bases short, with 8 bases between. Germline V gene data show CDR1 as MNHEY and CDR2 as SVGAGI. The CDR3 is 12 amino acids. Notes on the study in general: An increase in Spike-specific TCR breadth and depth was observed after two AZD1222 doses. It was only after the peak T cell response that any repertoires were sampled. Spike-wide coverage was observed for vaccine-associated CD4 TCRs, with dominant responses at 160-218 and 743-854.

Sequenced by immunoSEQ multiplex PCR; TCRdb stores in-frame clones only, minus some. The sample contains roughly 72,000 clones, 85% of which appear only once. As for this clone: Its antigen is not identified.

The chain combines TRBV6-5 with TRBJ2-2; D is unresolved. The material was peripheral blood, obtained on day 0 of AZD1222 vaccination. The TCR sequence derives from an adult in good health. The CDR3 loop reads CASRGMAGELFF. As DNA, the CDR3 is TGTGCCAGCAGGGGGATGGCCGGGGAGCTGTTTTTT.